A single sample gave rise to the 23 T cell receptor beta chains below, sequenced in a study of technical replicates of blood from a handful of donors. Data came from immunoSEQ multiplex PCR; TCRdb stores just in-frame clones and leaves some out. The top ten clones hold roughly 0.25% of a sample with 55,000 to 80,000 clones, around 93% of them seen once. The sample taken for sequencing was T cells isolated from PBMCs. The receptor source for this set is a human donor in good health.

This clone was observed a single time. The chain employs TRBV29-1 and TRBJ2-1; 9 positions agree with TRBD1. Germline trimming cut 7 bases from V and 0 bases from J; bases unmatched to any gene: 7. CDR3 length: 15 amino acids. Per germline, CDR1 SQVTM and CDR2 ANQGSEA. In DNA, the CDR3 is TGCAGCGGGGACAGGGACTCGAGCTCCTACAATGAGCAGTTCTTC. It translates to CSGDRDSSSYNEQFF.

The chain recombines TRBV5-1 with TRBJ2-7; 7 bases map to TRBD2. J lost 2 bases, V lost 0 bases, and 5 bases had no gene match. This CDR3 region has 15 residues. The germline V gene has CDR1 SGHRS and CDR2 YFSETQ. The CDR3 here is CASSLAGTNAYEQYF. DNA for the CDR3: TGCGCCAGCAGCTTGGCCGGGACTAACGCCTACGAGCAGTACTTC.

J is TRBJ1-5 and V is TRBV6-1; maybe TRBD1 (6 bases). Trimming stripped 7 bases from V and 6 bases from J, with 10 bases between. The CDR3 runs 12 residues. CDR1 is MNHNS and CDR2 is SASEGT in the germline V gene. The CDR3 DNA sequence: TGTGCCAGCATAACAGGGAGTCAGCCCCAGCATTTT. Encoded protein: CASITGSQPQHF.

The chain carries TRBV7-9 and TRBJ2-1; 8 bases align to TRBD2. The germline V gene encodes CDR1 SEHNR and CDR2 FQNEAQ (reference sequence). With 5 bases clipped from V and 2 bases from J, the junction kept 8 bases outside the gene matches. The CDR3 runs 16 residues. The CDR3 DNA reads as TGTGCCAGCAGCCCTACGGGGACTAGGACCTACAATGAGCAGTTCTTC. Its translation: CASSPTGTRTYNEQFF. Full variable domain (rest looked up from reference TRBV7-9 and TRBJ2-1): DTGVSQNPRHKITKRGQNVTFRCDPISEHNRLYWYRQTLGQGPEFLTYFQNEAQLEKSRLLSDRFSAERPKGSFSTLEIQRTEQGDSAMYLCASSPTGTRTYNEQFFGPGTRLTVL.

This chain uses TRBV7-3 with TRBJ2-3; a possible D gene is TRBD2 (6 bases). Per the germline V gene, CDR1 is SGHTA and CDR2 is FQGTGA. With 3 bases removed from V and 0 bases from J, the gap between germline ends came to 19 bases. This CDR3 is built from 18 residues. CDR3 sequence (DNA): TGTGCCAGCAGCTTCCAGGGCGGAGGGACCCCAAGCACAGATACGCAGTATTTT. This encodes CASSFQGGGTPSTDTQYF.

The gene calls are TRBV27 and TRBJ1-1; 7 nucleotides line up with TRBD1. V was pared by 6 bases and J by 0 bases, with 1 base of the junction left unmatched. The CDR3 extends over 13 amino acids. Germline V gene data show CDR1 as MNHEY and CDR2 as SMNVEV (reference sequence). The CDR3 protein is CASSDRVNTEAFF. The CDR3 DNA sequence: TGTGCCAGCAGCGACAGGGTGAACACTGAAGCTTTCTTT.

V gene TRBV6-5 combines with J gene TRBJ1-5; D might be TRBD1 (5 bases). V was shortened by 0 bases and J by 4 bases, with 10 bases between the two germline ends. The germline V gene encodes CDR1 MNHEY and CDR2 SVGAGI. CDR3 length equals 15 residues. Here the CDR3 DNA reads TGTGCCAGCAGTTACTCGAAGGCAGGGAATCAGCCCCAGCATTTT. This codes for CASSYSKAGNQPQHF.

Only one count was recorded for this clone. The V gene is TRBV21-1, the J gene TRBJ2-7; the table's D gene call, TRBD1, was not cross checked with the DNA. TRBV21-1 is a recognized pseudogene. There are 17 residues in the CDR3. For the CDR3, the DNA is TGTGCCAGCAGCGACAAATTTCCGGGACAGGGTCGCTACGAGCAGTACTTC. Its protein is CASSDKFPGQGRYEQYF.

The chain carries TRBV19 and TRBJ2-7; 7 bases match TRBD2. Germline V gene lookup returns CDR1 LNHDA and CDR2 SQIVND (reference sequence). V gave up 11 bases and J gave up 6 bases; unmatched junction bases: 7. The CDR3 spans 11 residues. The CDR3 DNA sequence: TGTGCCTCCGGGAGGCAGGGCGAGCAGTACTTC. It is translated as CASGRQGEQYF.

V usage is TRBV28 and J usage is TRBJ1-1; maybe TRBD1 (6 bases). Trimming removed 6 bases at V and 0 bases at J, with 14 bases between. Per the germline V gene, CDR1 is MDHEN and CDR2 is SYDVKM. The CDR3 contains 15 residues. CDR3 nucleotide sequence: TGTGCCAGCAGCACTGGGGGCACCATGAACACTGAAGCTTTCTTT. Protein: CASSTGGTMNTEAFF.

The chain couples TRBV25-1 to TRBJ2-5, with 7 bases that match TRBD2. Germline CDR1 MGHDK, CDR2 SYGVNS. The CDR3 has 16 amino acids. The V and J ends lost 6 bases and 0 bases, in that order; junction bases with no gene match: 10. The CDR3 DNA reads TGTGCCAGCAGGGGCGGGTGGGGAGGGGACCAAGAGACCCAGTACTTC. Protein product: CASRGGWGGDQETQYF.

V and J are TRBV6-5 and TRBJ2-1; 12 bases are a match to TRBD2. The germline V gene encodes CDR1 MNHEY and CDR2 SVGAGI. The CDR3 has 15 amino acids. V gave up 7 bases and J gave up 3 bases; unmatched junction bases: 4. The CDR3 nucleotides are TGTGCCAGCACTTCGACTAGCGGGGGCTACAATGAGCAGTTCTTC. Amino acid sequence: CASTSTSGGYNEQFF.

The rearrangement uses TRBV4-1 and TRBJ2-7; D might be TRBD1 (6 bases). V was trimmed by 3 bases and J by 6 bases, leaving 18 bases between them. Germline CDR1 is MGHRA and CDR2 is YSYEKL. This CDR3 is built from 15 residues. The CDR3 coding sequence is TGCGCCAGCAGCCAGCAAACAGGGTTGTACGGCGAGCAGTACTTC. Amino acid sequence: CASSQQTGLYGEQYF.

With respect to this clone: Sequence at one end of the junction differs from germline and may be a read error. This chain joins TRBV5-5 and TRBJ2-5; D gene unclear. CDR1 and CDR2 (germline): SGHKS, YYEKEE (reference sequence). The CDR3 totals 12 residues. CDR3 nucleotide sequence: TGTGCCAGCAGGTTGGGTATGGAGACCCAGTACTTC. This encodes CASRLGMETQYF.

The rearrangement uses TRBV6-5 and TRBJ1-1; D gene unclear. The CDR3 sequence is 13 residues long. Germline CDR1 MNHEY, CDR2 SVGAGI. Deletions cut 0 bases from V and 5 bases from J, with 7 bases between. In nucleotides, the CDR3 is TGTGCCAGCAGTTACTCGGGCGGGACTGAAGCTTTCTTT. Protein sequence: CASSYSGGTEAFF.

The chain employs TRBV25-1 and TRBJ2-2, with a tentative D call TRBD1 (6 bases). Germline lookup yields CDR1 MGHDK and CDR2 SYGVNS. The CDR3 extends over 14 amino acids. V lost 5 bases and J 8 bases, leaving 15 bases between the germline ends. This CDR3 reads CASSPFSGTGELFF. The CDR3 nucleotides read TGTGCCAGCAGTCCATTTTCCGGGACAGGGGAGCTGTTTTTT.

Comment on this clone: One junction end does not reproduce the germline sequence, and a read error may be involved. This rearrangement joins TRBV7-7 to TRBJ1-5; 10 nucleotides align to TRBD1. The CDR3 loop spans 20 amino acids. CDR1 and CDR2 from the germline V gene are SSHAT and FNYEAQ (reference sequence). The CDR3 region has the DNA TGTGCTAGCAGCTTAGCAATGGGTTCTGTTTGGGGGACAGGGGAACAGCCCCAGCATTTT. It specifies CASSLAMGSVWGTGEQPQHF.

The V gene is TRBV6-5, the J gene TRBJ1-6; D uncertain. The CDR3 is 15 residues long. The V gene lost 0 bases and the J gene lost 9 bases, with 12 bases spanning the gap. The germline V gene has CDR1 MNHEY and CDR2 SVGAGI. The CDR3 nucleotides read TGTGCCAGCAGTTACTCCCCGGCCGGAGGTTCACCCCTCCACTTT. This translates into CASSYSPAGGSPLHF.

The chain carries TRBV5-1 and TRBJ2-2; 9 bases align to TRBD2. This CDR3 region has 18 residues. V lost 4 bases and J lost 1; bases outside the gene matches: 11. Germline CDR1 SGHRS, CDR2 YFSETQ. The CDR3 loop is CASSPSVAGAQNTGELFF. CDR3 nucleotide sequence: TGCGCCAGCAGCCCGTCCGTAGCGGGGGCGCAGAACACCGGGGAGCTGTTTTTT.

The chain joins TRBV30 to TRBJ2-1, with 14 bases identical to TRBD2. The V and J ends lost 1 base and 6 bases, in that order; junction bases with no gene match: 11. CDR1 is GTSNPN and CDR2 is SVGIG in the germline V gene (reference sequence). The CDR3 runs 18 residues. Written as DNA, the CDR3 is TGTGCCTGGAGTGAAACGACTAGCGGGGGGGCCTTGAGCAATGAGCAGTTCTTC. Encoded protein: CAWSETTSGGALSNEQFF.

The rearrangement uses TRBV18 and TRBJ2-7; 9 bases align to TRBD1. V shed 3 bases and J 5 bases; nucleotides not matched to a gene: 8. This CDR3 is built from 15 residues. CDR1 KGHSH and CDR2 LQKENI come from the germline V gene. The chain's CDR3 is CASSPFEDRGDEQYF. As DNA, the CDR3 is TGTGCCAGCTCACCTTTTGAGGACAGGGGAGACGAGCAGTACTTC.

This clone was detected once. The V and J genes are TRBV19 and TRBJ2-7; D remains ambiguous. The ends were cut back, 4 bases at V and 0 bases at J, with 10 bases in the middle. The CDR3 is made up of 14 amino acids. Looked up from germline, CDR1 is LNHDA and CDR2 is SQIVND (reference sequence). In DNA form, the CDR3 reads TGTGCCAGTAGTACTCTCGGGTCCTCCTACGAGCAGTACTTC. This sequence encodes CASSTLGSSYEQYF.

V is TRBV5-1 and J is TRBJ2-7, with 7 bases identical to TRBD2. V lost 4 bases to trimming and J lost 2 bases; unmatched junction nucleotides: 9. Germline V gene lookup returns CDR1 SGHRS and CDR2 YFSETQ. The CDR3 runs to 15 residues. The CDR3: CASSTLSGSAYEQYF. CDR3 nucleotide sequence: TGCGCCAGCAGCACCCTTAGCGGGTCAGCCTACGAGCAGTACTTC.